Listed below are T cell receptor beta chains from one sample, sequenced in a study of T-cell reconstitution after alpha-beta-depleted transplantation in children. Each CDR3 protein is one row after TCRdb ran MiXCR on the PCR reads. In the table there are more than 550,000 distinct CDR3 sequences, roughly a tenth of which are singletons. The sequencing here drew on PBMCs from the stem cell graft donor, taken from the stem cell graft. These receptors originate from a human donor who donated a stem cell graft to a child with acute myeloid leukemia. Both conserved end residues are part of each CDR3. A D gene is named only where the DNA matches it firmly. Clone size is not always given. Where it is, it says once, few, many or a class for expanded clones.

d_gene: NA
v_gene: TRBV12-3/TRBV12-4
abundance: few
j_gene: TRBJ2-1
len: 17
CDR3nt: TGTGCCAGCAGTTTATGGGATTCGGGGGTGGGTGGGAATGAGCAGTTCTTC
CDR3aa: CASSLWDSGVGGNEQFF

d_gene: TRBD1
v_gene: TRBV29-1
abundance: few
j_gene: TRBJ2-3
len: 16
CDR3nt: TGCAGCGTTGAAGGAAGCCCGGACAGGAGCACAGATACGCAGTATTTT
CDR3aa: CSVEGSPDRSTDTQYF

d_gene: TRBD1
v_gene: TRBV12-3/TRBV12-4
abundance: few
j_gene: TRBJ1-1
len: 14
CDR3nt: TGTGCCAGCAGTTTAAGCGGACAGGGCCTTGAAGCTTTCTTT
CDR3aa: CASSLSGQGLEAFF

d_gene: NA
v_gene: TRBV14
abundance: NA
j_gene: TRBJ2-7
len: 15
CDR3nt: TGTGCCAGCAGCCCCTCCGGGACATTTCTCTACGAGCAGTACTTC
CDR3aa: CASSPSGTFLYEQYF

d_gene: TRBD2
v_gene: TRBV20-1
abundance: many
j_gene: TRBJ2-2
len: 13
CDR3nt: TGCAGTGTCGGGACTAGCGGTACCGGGGAGCTGTTTTTT
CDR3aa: CSVGTSGTGELFF

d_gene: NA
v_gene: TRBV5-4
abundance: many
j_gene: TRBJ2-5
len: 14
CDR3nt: TGTGCCAGCAGCTTGGATAAGGAGGTGGAGACCCAGTACTTC
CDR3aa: CASSLDKEVETQYF

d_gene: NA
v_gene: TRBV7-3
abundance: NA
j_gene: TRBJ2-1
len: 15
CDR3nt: TGTGCCAGCGGAAGAGCGGGCCTCTCCTACAATGAGCAGTTCTTC
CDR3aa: CASGRAGLSYNEQFF

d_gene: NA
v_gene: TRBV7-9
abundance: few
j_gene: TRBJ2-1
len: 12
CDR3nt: TGTGCCAGCAGCTTACACCCGGGGGAACTGTTCTTC
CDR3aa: CASSLHPGELFF

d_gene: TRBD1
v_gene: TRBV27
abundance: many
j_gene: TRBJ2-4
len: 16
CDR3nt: TGTGCCAGCAGTCCCGGACAGGGTCTAGCCAAAAACATTCAGTACTTC
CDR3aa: CASSPGQGLAKNIQYF

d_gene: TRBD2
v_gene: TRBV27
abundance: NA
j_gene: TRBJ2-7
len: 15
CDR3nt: TGTGCCAGCAGCCCCGAGAATAGCGGGAGTGGGGTGCAGTACTTC
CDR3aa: CASSPENSGSGVQYF

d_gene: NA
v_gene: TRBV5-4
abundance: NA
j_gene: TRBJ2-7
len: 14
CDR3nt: TGTGCCAGCAGTGAAGCCGGTCCCCCCTACGAGCAGTACTTC
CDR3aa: CASSEAGPPYEQYF

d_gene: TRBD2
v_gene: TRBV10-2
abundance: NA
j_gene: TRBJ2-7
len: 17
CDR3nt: TGCGCCAGCAGTGAAGGCGGGAGGGCCTTTAGGGGGGACGAGCAGTACTTC
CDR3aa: CASSEGGRAFRGDEQYF

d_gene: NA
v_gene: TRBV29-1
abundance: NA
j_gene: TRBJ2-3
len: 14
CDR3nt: TGCAGCGTTGCTCTGGCTATTAGCACAGATACGCAGTATTTT
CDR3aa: CSVALAISTDTQYF

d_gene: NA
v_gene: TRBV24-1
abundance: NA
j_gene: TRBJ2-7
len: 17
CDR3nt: TGTGCCACCAGTGATACTTCCGGGACGGGGTCCTCCTACGAGCAGTACTTC
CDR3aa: CATSDTSGTGSSYEQYF

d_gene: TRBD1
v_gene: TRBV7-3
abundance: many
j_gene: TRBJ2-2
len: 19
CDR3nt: TGTGCCAGCAGCCGGACACCGGGACAGGGGGCCTCGAACACCGGGGAGCTGTTTTTT
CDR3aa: CASSRTPGQGASNTGELFF

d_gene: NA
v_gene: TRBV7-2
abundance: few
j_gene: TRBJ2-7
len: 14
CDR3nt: TGTGCCAGCAGCTTAGAGGGCAGCGCCTACGAGCAGTACTTC
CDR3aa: CASSLEGSAYEQYF

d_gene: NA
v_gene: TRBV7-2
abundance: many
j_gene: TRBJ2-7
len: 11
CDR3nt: TGTGCCAGCAGCGACCTCTACGAGCAGTACTTC
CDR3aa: CASSDLYEQYF

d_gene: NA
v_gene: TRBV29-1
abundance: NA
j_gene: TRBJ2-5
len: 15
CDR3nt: TGCAGCGCGGCCTACAGTGGGGGGAAAGGGGAGACCCAGTACTTC
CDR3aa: CSAAYSGGKGETQYF

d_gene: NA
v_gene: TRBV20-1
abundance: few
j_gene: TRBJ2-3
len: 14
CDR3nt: TGCAGTGCCCCGAGTCCCCCCGCTACAGATACGCAGTATTTT
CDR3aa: CSAPSPPATDTQYF

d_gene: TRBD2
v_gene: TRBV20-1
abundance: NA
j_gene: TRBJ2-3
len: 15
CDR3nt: TGCAGTGCGGGAGGAGCGGGAGGGCGGGGAGATACGCAGTATTTT
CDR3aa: CSAGGAGGRGDTQYF

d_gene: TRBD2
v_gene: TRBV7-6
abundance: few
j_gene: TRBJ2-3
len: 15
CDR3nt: TGTGCCAGCAGCCTCGGGACTAGCCTCACAGATACGCAGTATTTT
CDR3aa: CASSLGTSLTDTQYF

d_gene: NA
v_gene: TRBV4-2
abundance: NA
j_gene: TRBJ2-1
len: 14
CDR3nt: TGTGCCAGCAGCCAAAGCGGAGGCGGAGATGAGCAGTTCTTC
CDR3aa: CASSQSGGGDEQFF

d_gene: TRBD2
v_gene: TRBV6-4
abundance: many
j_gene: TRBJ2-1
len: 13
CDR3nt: TGTGCCATCAAGCGGGAGAATTTCAATGAGCAGTTCTTC
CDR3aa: CAIKRENFNEQFF

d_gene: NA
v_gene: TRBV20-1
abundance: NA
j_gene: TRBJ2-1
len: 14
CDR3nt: TGCAGTGCTAGTGAATTGAGCTCCTACAATGAGCAGTTCTTC
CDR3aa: CSASELSSYNEQFF

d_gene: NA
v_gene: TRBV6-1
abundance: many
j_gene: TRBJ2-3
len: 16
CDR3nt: TGTGCCAGCAGTGAAACCCCCGGGCCCAGCACAGATACGCAGTATTTT
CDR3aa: CASSETPGPSTDTQYF